One and the same sample provided the 32 T cell receptor beta chains below, sequenced in a study of CD8 T cells in Susac syndrome (dated by TCRdb to the late 2010s). Receptors were amplified or captured by the immunoSEQ multiplex PCR assay. RNA was extracted with the RNeasy kit and about 0.5 to 1 ug was reverse transcribed using random hexamers. TCRdb cleaned the public reads at Q25 with fastp, built clones with MiXCR and kept in-frame beta chains. Records with the same CDR3 protein are collapsed into one entry carrying the most frequent genes and DNA. For this sample there are about 150,000 distinct CDR3 sequences; roughly 94% appear just once. 0.2% to 0.25% of the sample goes to the ten largest clones. Material: CD8+ T cells from PBMCs. These receptors all stem from a human donor with multiple sclerosis.

The V call is TRBV15, the J call TRBJ1-2; D is unresolved. The germline V and J ends were trimmed by 0 bases and 1 base, with 9 bases remaining between them. The CDR3 covers 15 residues. Per the germline V gene, CDR1 is LNHNV and CDR2 is YYDKDF (reference sequence). The CDR3 DNA reads as TGTGCCACCAGCAGAGATCGAGGAGTTAACTATGGCTACACCTTC. Translating gives CATSRDRGVNYGYTF.

V gene TRBV9 combines with J gene TRBJ1-3, with a weak D call TRBD1 (6 bases). Germline V CDR1 and CDR2: SGDLS, YYNGEE. V shed 2 bases and J shed 0 bases, with 12 bases lying between them. The CDR3 spans 16 residues. CDR3: CASSVRQAYSGNTIYF. Written as DNA, the CDR3 is TGTGCCAGCAGCGTTCGACAGGCCTACTCTGGAAACACCATATATTTT. The full variable domain, its missing parts supplied by reference TRBV9 and TRBJ1-3, is DSGVTQTPKHLITATGQRVTLRCSPRSGDLSVYWYQQSLDQGLQFLIQYYNGEERAKGNILERFSAQQFPDLHSELNLSSLELGDSALYFCASSVRQAYSGNTIYFGEGSWLTVV.

This chain's CDR3 is CASSAPRSGTVNSPLHF. The CDR3 DNA reads TGTGCCAGCAGCGCCCCCCGATCCGGGACAGTGAATTCACCCCTCCACTTT. The chain combines TRBV9 with TRBJ1-6; 7 bases align to TRBD1. This CDR3 is 17 amino acids long. Germline V CDR1 and CDR2: SGDLS, YYNGEE. J was trimmed by 7 bases and V by 3 bases; bases with no gene match: 13. The full variable domain, rest sourced from reference TRBV9 and TRBJ1-6, is DSGVTQTPKHLITATGQRVTLRCSPRSGDLSVYWYQQSLDQGLQFLIQYYNGEERAKGNILERFSAQQFPDLHSELNLSSLELGDSALYFCASSAPRSGTVNSPLHFGNGTRLTVT.

This clonotype is a singleton in its sample. J is TRBJ2-2 and V is TRBV4-1; either TRBD1 or TRBD2 may fit D (5 bases each). This CDR3 has 16 amino acids. CDR1 and CDR2 (germline): MGHRA, YSYEKL. Trimming removed 4 bases at V and 1 base at J, with 13 bases between. In DNA, the CDR3 is TGCGCCAGCAGCCCTTTAGGGACGGAGAACACCGGGGAGCTGTTTTTT. Translated: CASSPLGTENTGELFF.

J is TRBJ2-5 and V is TRBV29-1, with D possibly being TRBD1 (6 bases). The germline CDR1 and CDR2 sequences are SQVTM and ANQGSEA. CDR3 length equals 14 residues. The V end was cut by 7 bases, the J end by 2 bases, with 17 bases between. CDR3 DNA: TGCAGCGCGAGATACAGGGTCCCGCAAGAGACCCAGTACTTC. It translates to CSARYRVPQETQYF.

The chain uses TRBV9 and TRBJ2-5; 9 bases align to TRBD1. CDR1 is SGDLS and CDR2 is YYNGEE in the germline V gene. Unmatched junction bases numbered 17, after V lost 3 bases and J lost 5 bases. This CDR3 region has 18 residues. The CDR3 coding sequence is TGTGCCAGCAGCGCGAGAACAGGGGGCGAAAATTCTTGGGAGACCCAGTACTTC. This codes for CASSARTGGENSWETQYF.

The rearrangement joins TRBV5-1 to TRBJ1-5; D is undetermined. Germline CDR1 and CDR2: SGHRS and YFSETQ. CDR3 length: 12 residues. Trimming left V 0 bases short and J 10 bases short, with 8 bases between. DNA for the CDR3: TGCGCCAGCAGCTTGGGTGCTCACCCCCAGCATTTT. Amino acid sequence: CASSLGAHPQHF.

This sequence joins TRBV6-6 and TRBJ2-1; the match to TRBD1 covers 8 bases. CDR3 length: 14 amino acids. Germline lookup yields CDR1 MNHNY and CDR2 SVGAGI (reference sequence). V shed 2 bases, J shed 9 bases, and the junction held 6 bases outside the gene matches. CDR3 DNA: TGTGCCAGCAGTTACCTAAGACAGGGGACTGAGCAGTTCTTC. Translating it yields CASSYLRQGTEQFF.

The chain recombines TRBV27 with TRBJ1-1, with 7 positions matching TRBD1. Trimming cost V 5 bases and J 0 bases; bases outside gene matches: 3. CDR1 is MNHEY and CDR2 is SMNVEV in the germline V gene (reference sequence). The CDR3 is 14 amino acids. The CDR3 coding sequence is TGTGCCAGCAGTCTAGGGGGCGTGAACACTGAAGCTTTCTTT. It translates to CASSLGGVNTEAFF.

The V call is TRBV7-9, the J call TRBJ2-3, with 8 nucleotides matching TRBD2. Germline V gives CDR1 SEHNR, CDR2 FQNEAQ (reference sequence). V dropped 2 bases and J dropped 1; count of bases not matched to a gene: 2. The CDR3 covers 15 residues. The CDR3 protein is CASSLPAGGTDTQYF. The CDR3 DNA reads as TGTGCCAGCAGCTTACCAGCGGGAGGCACAGATACGCAGTATTTT.

This clonotype has just a few counts. V and J are TRBV5-1 and TRBJ2-7; a possible D gene is TRBD2 (8 bases). The CDR3 is 16 residues long. The V gene's germline CDR1 is SGHRS and CDR2 YFSETQ. V gave up 6 bases and J gave up 0 bases, with 19 bases separating them. This chain's CDR3 is CASTDRAAGASYEQYF. CDR3 nucleotide sequence: TGCGCCAGCACCGACAGGGCAGCGGGGGCCTCCTACGAGCAGTACTTC.

This chain joins TRBV27 and TRBJ2-5; D gene unclear. Trimming took 4 bases from V and 4 from J, leaving 16 bases between them. Germline V lookup: CDR1 MNHEY, CDR2 SMNVEV (reference sequence). This CDR3 is 15 amino acids long. The CDR3: CASSSHLGPGETQYF. In DNA form, the CDR3 reads TGTGCCAGCAGTTCCCATCTAGGGCCTGGAGAGACCCAGTACTTC.

The chain has TRBV29-1 and TRBJ1-2, with TRBD1 as a possible D gene (5 bases). Germline CDR1 is SQVTM and CDR2 is ANQGSEA. The V gene lost 5 bases and the J gene lost 7 bases, with 17 bases spanning the gap. The length of the CDR3 is 13 residues. The CDR3 DNA reads as TGCAGCGTTCCCGTCCCATCCCAGGGTGGCTACACCTTC. Its translation is CSVPVPSQGGYTF.

This chain links TRBV12-3 or TRBV12-4 with TRBJ1-1, with TRBD1 as a possible D gene (5 bases). Deletions cut 10 bases from V and 0 bases from J, with 12 bases between. CDR3 size: 13 residues. The CDR3 protein is CAIRGVMNTEAFF. The CDR3 DNA reads TGTGCCATTCGGGGGGTGATGAACACTGAAGCTTTCTTT.

The genes are TRBV7-8 and TRBJ1-5, with no clear D. The germline V and J ends were trimmed by 2 bases and 2 bases, with 7 bases remaining between them. Germline values: CDR1 SGHVS, CDR2 FQNEAQ. This CDR3 has 14 amino acids. CDR3 DNA sequence: TGTGCCAGCAGCTTATCTTACGGCAATCAGCCCCAGCATTTT. This codes for CASSLSYGNQPQHF.

J is TRBJ1-3 and V is TRBV3-1, with 8 bases identical to TRBD1. CDR1 LGHDT and CDR2 YNNKEL come from the germline V gene (reference sequence). Losses at the gene ends were 3 bases for V and 4 bases for J; bases not matched to a gene: 14. The CDR3 is 18 amino acids. DNA of the CDR3: TGTGCCAGCAGCCAGGACCCGCAGGGGGCAGAAGCAGGAAACACCATATATTTT. This translates into CASSQDPQGAEAGNTIYF.

The chain recombines TRBV29-1 with TRBJ1-2; 9 bases are shared with TRBD1. V lost 6 bases and J lost 2; bases outside the gene matches: 10. Looked up from germline, CDR1 is SQVTM and CDR2 is ANQGSEA. The CDR3 totals 15 residues. CDR3 in DNA: TGCAGCGTCCACGATGACAGGGGGATGAACTATGGCTACACCTTC. The encoded protein is CSVHDDRGMNYGYTF. Looking up the rest from reference TRBV29-1 and TRBJ1-2 gives the full variable domain: SAVISQKPSRDICQRGTSLTIQCQVDSQVTMMFWYRQQPGQSLTLIATANQGSEATYESGFVIDKFPISRPNLTFSTLTVSNMSPEDSSIYLCSVHDDRGMNYGYTFGSGTRLTVV.

The J gene is TRBJ1-5, the V gene TRBV9; D is unresolved. Trimming shortened V by 5 bases and J by 2 bases, and 17 bases separated the two germline ends. The CDR3 loop spans 16 amino acids. The germline V gene has CDR1 SGDLS and CDR2 YYNGEE. The CDR3 is CASSSGNLLGNQPQHF. CDR3 coding DNA: TGTGCCAGCAGTTCCGGTAACCTACTAGGCAATCAGCCCCAGCATTTT.

The chain employs TRBV28 and TRBJ2-1, with TRBD2 matching 9 bases. The CDR3 has 15 amino acids. Germline assignment: CDR1 MDHEN and CDR2 SYDVKM. Losses at the gene ends were 4 bases for V and 15 bases for J; bases not matched to a gene: 16. DNA of the CDR3: TGTGCCAGCAGTTCCCGGGGTAGCGGGGGCAAGGAGGCGTTCTTC. It codes for CASSSRGSGGKEAFF.

The V gene is TRBV7-9, the J gene TRBJ1-5; D perhaps matches TRBD1 (6 bases). The CDR3 has 15 residues. V was shortened by 2 bases and J by 5 bases, with 13 bases between the two germline ends. Germline assignment: CDR1 SEHNR and CDR2 FQNEAQ (reference sequence). The CDR3 DNA follows: TGTGCCAGCAGCTTATCACGACAGGTTGATCAGCCCCAGCATTTT. It is translated as CASSLSRQVDQPQHF.

The chain combines TRBV7-6 with TRBJ2-7, with 9 bases aligning to TRBD2. Germline CDR1 reads SGHVS; CDR2 reads FNYEAQ. V shed 2 bases and J 3 bases; nucleotides not matched to a gene: 2. CDR3 length equals 14 residues. CDR3 DNA sequence: TGTGCCAGCAGCTTAAAACTAGCGGGCTACGAGCAGTACTTC. It encodes CASSLKLAGYEQYF.

V and J are TRBV9 and TRBJ2-1; the D gene could be TRBD1 or TRBD2 (5 bases each). Germline CDR1 is SGDLS and CDR2 is YYNGEE. There are 15 residues in the CDR3. Trimming shortened V by 0 bases and J by 5 bases, and 12 bases separated the two germline ends. This chain's CDR3 is CASSVGTGANNEQFF. The CDR3 DNA sequence: TGTGCCAGCAGCGTAGGTACCGGGGCTAACAATGAGCAGTTCTTC.

The chain is built from TRBV7-2 and TRBJ1-2; tentatively, D is TRBD1 (5 bases). The CDR3 runs 15 residues. Germline lookup yields CDR1 SGHTA and CDR2 FQGNSA. The V end was cut by 2 bases, the J end by 4 bases, with 14 bases between. This CDR3 reads CASSLRRGGGYGYTF. The DNA for the CDR3 is TGTGCCAGCAGCTTACGACGTGGGGGAGGCTATGGCTACACCTTC.

The genes are TRBV29-1 and TRBJ1-1, with TRBD1 matching over 10 bases. Per the germline V gene, CDR1 is SQVTM and CDR2 is ANQGSEA. Trimming took 4 bases from V and 0 from J; bases not matched to a gene: 2. The CDR3 spans 14 residues. The CDR3 bases are TGCAGCGTTGGGGGACAGGGGATGAACACTGAAGCTTTCTTT. It encodes CSVGGQGMNTEAFF. The variable domain in full, with the rest retrieved from reference TRBV29-1 and TRBJ1-1, is SAVISQKPSRDICQRGTSLTIQCQVDSQVTMMFWYRQQPGQSLTLIATANQGSEATYESGFVIDKFPISRPNLTFSTLTVSNMSPEDSSIYLCSVGGQGMNTEAFFGQGTRLTVV.

The rearrangement links TRBV6-2 or TRBV6-3 to TRBJ2-1; either TRBD1 or TRBD2 may fit D (5 bases each). Germline V gene data show CDR1 as MNHEY and CDR2 as SVGEGT. This CDR3 has 14 residues. V lost 3 bases and J lost 4, with 10 bases in between. Here the CDR3 reads CASSYQGRYNEQFF. CDR3 DNA: TGTGCCAGCAGTTATCAGGGACGGTACAATGAGCAGTTCTTC.

This chain joins TRBV6-2 or TRBV6-3 and TRBJ1-5; 9 bases map to TRBD1. Per the germline V gene, CDR1 is MNHEY and CDR2 is SVGEGT. CDR3 size: 14 residues. Losses at the gene ends were 6 bases for V and 5 bases for J; bases not matched to a gene: 5. CDR3 residues: CASRHRDRDQPQHF. CDR3 in DNA: TGTGCCAGCAGACACCGGGACAGGGATCAGCCCCAGCATTTT.

V and J are TRBV5-1 and TRBJ1-1; D is possibly TRBD1 (5 bases). The CDR3 is 16 amino acids. V shed 0 bases and J shed 3 bases, with 15 bases lying between them. Germline loops: CDR1 SGHRS, CDR2 YFSETQ. CDR3 amino acids: CASSLVSLGPDTEAFF. The CDR3 coding sequence is TGCGCCAGCAGCTTGGTGTCTCTGGGGCCAGACACTGAAGCTTTCTTT.

The genes are TRBV29-1 and TRBJ1-1, with 7 bases lining up with TRBD1. The CDR3 spans 13 residues. V lost 6 bases to trimming and J lost 1 base; unmatched junction nucleotides: 5. CDR1 is SQVTM, CDR2 ANQGSEA, per germline. For the CDR3, the DNA is TGCAGCGTCCCTCGACAGGGGAACACTGAAGCTTTCTTT. Translating gives CSVPRQGNTEAFF.

The rearrangement links TRBV9 to TRBJ2-4, with TRBD2 matching 7 bases. Germline V gene lookup returns CDR1 SGDLS and CDR2 YYNGEE. The junction had 5 bases not matched to a gene; V was cut back by 5 bases and J by 0 bases. The CDR3 length is 15 residues. CDR3 residues: CASSQSGVAKNIQYF. CDR3 coding DNA: TGTGCCAGCAGTCAAAGCGGGGTAGCCAAAAACATTCAGTACTTC.

The chain combines TRBV5-4 with TRBJ1-2; D not resolved. The CDR3 sequence is 12 residues long. Looked up from germline, CDR1 is SGHNT and CDR2 is YYREEE (reference sequence). V lost 3 bases and J lost 4, with 7 bases in between. The DNA of the CDR3 is TGTGCCAGCAGCTATGGCAGCTATGGCTACACCTTC. As protein: CASSYGSYGYTF.

This chain uses TRBV15 with TRBJ1-1, with a possible D match to TRBD1 (5 bases). CDR1 LNHNV and CDR2 YYDKDF come from the germline V gene (reference sequence). Trimming took off 2 bases at V and 4 bases at J, with 11 bases between the two ends. The length of the CDR3 is 14 residues. The DNA for the CDR3 is TGTGCCACCAGCAGAAGCAGGGCCATCACTGAAGCTTTCTTT. It codes for CATSRSRAITEAFF.

The chain links TRBV2 to TRBJ2-7; perhaps TRBD2 as D (5 bases). Trimming took off 6 bases at V and 6 bases at J, with 15 bases between the two ends. Germline V gene sequence: CDR1 SNHLY, CDR2 FYNNEI. The CDR3 runs to 13 residues. In DNA, the CDR3 is TGTGCCAGCAGACTAGGATCGGGGAGCGAGCAGTACTTC. Translating it yields CASRLGSGSEQYF. Combining the CDR3 with reference TRBV2 and TRBJ2-7 gives the whole variable domain EPEVTQTPSHQVTQMGQEVILRCVPISNHLYFYWYRQILGQKVEFLVSFYNNEISEKSEIFDDQFSVERPDGSNFTLKIRSTKLEDSAMYFCASRLGSGSEQYFGPGTRLTVT.